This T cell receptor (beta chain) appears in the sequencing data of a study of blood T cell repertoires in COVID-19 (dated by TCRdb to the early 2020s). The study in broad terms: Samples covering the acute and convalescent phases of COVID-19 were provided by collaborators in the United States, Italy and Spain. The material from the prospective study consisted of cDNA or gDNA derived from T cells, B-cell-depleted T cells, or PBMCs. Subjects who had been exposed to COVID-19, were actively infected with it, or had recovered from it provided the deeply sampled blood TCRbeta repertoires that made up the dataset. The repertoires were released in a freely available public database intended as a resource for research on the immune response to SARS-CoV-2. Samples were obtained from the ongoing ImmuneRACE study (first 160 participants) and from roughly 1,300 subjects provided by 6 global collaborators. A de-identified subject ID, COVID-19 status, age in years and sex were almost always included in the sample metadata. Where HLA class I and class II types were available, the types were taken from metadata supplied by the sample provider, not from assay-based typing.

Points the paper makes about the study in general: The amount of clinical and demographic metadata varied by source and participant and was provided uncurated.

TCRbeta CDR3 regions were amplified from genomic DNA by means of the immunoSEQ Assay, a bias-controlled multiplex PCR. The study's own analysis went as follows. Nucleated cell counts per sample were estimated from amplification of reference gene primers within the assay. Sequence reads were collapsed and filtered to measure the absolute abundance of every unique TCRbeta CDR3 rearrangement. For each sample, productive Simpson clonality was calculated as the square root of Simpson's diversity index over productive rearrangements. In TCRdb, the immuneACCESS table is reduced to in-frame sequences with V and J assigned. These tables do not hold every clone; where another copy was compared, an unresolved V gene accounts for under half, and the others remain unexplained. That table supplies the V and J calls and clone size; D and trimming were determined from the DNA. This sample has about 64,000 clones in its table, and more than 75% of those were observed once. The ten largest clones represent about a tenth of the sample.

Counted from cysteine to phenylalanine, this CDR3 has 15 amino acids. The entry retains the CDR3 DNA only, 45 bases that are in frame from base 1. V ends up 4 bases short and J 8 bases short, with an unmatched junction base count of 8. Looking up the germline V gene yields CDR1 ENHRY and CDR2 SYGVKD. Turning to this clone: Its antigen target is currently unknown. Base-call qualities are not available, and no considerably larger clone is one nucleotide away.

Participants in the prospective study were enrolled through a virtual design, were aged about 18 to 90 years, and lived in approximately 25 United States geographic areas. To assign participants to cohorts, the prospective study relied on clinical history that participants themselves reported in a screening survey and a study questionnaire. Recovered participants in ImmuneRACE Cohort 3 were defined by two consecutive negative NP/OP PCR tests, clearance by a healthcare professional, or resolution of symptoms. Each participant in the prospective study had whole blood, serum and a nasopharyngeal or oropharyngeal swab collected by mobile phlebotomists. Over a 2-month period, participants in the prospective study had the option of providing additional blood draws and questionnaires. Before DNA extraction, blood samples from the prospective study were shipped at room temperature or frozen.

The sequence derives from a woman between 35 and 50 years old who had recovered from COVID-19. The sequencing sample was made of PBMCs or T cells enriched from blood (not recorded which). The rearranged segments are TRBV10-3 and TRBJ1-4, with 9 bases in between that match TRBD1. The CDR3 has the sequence CAISARQGGEEKLFF. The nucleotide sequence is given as TGTGCCATCAGTGCCCGACAGGGGGGAGAAGAAAAACTGTTTTTT.